The 29 T cell receptor beta chains below were found in one sample sequenced in a study of blood T cell repertoires in COVID-19. Some clones are missing from TCRdb's copy, which holds only in-frame ones; the method was immunoSEQ multiplex PCR. In the table there are under 85,000 clones, more than 70% of which are singletons. The source material was peripheral blood. Source of these receptors: a man older than 75 with acute or convalescent COVID-19.

J is TRBJ2-7 and V is TRBV6-5; the match to TRBD1 covers 7 bases. This CDR3 contains 15 residues. V dropped 3 bases and J dropped 0; count of bases not matched to a gene: 5. The germline V gene encodes CDR1 MNHEY and CDR2 SVGAGI. DNA of the CDR3: TGTGCCAGCAGTTATGGACAGGAGAGCTCCTACGAGCAGTACTTC. Translated: CASSYGQESSYEQYF.

The chain has TRBV11-2 and TRBJ2-3; no clear D gene. The CDR3 sequence is 14 residues long. Germline V CDR1 and CDR2: SGHAT, FQNNGV. V gave up 2 bases and J gave up 0 bases, with 6 bases separating them. The CDR3 DNA reads TGTGCCAGCAGCTTACAAGCCAGCACAGATACGCAGTATTTT. This gives the protein CASSLQASTDTQYF. Full variable domain (rest looked up from reference TRBV11-2 and TRBJ2-3): EAGVAQSPRYKIIEKRQSVAFWCNPISGHATLYWYQQILGQGPKLLIQFQNNGVVDDSQLPKDRFSAERLKGVDSTLKIQPAKLEDSAVYLCASSLQASTDTQYFGPGTRLTVL.

The rearrangement uses TRBV19 and TRBJ2-5; TRBD1 matches 9 bases. V shed 5 bases, J shed 5 bases, and the junction held 3 bases outside the gene matches. Per the germline V gene, CDR1 is LNHDA and CDR2 is SQIVND (reference sequence). The CDR3 loop spans 13 amino acids. The DNA for the CDR3 is TGTGCCAGTAGTTTGACAGGGGGGGAGACCCAGTACTTC. It is translated as CASSLTGGETQYF.

The V gene is TRBV9, the J gene TRBJ1-1, with TRBD1 identical over 7 bases. The CDR3 sequence is 16 residues long. V was clipped by 2 bases and J by 0 bases; unmatched bases: 7. Germline loops: CDR1 SGDLS, CDR2 YYNGEE. Here the CDR3 DNA reads TGTGCCAGCAGCGTTCCAGGGGGGTCGATGAACACTGAAGCTTTCTTT. Protein product: CASSVPGGSMNTEAFF.

The V and J genes are TRBV19 and TRBJ2-1; TRBD2 aligns across 12 bases. CDR3 length: 16 amino acids. Trimming cost V 3 bases and J 7 bases; bases outside gene matches: 7. Germline CDR1 reads LNHDA; CDR2 reads SQIVND (reference sequence). CDR3: CASSIRTSGAGNEQFF. The CDR3 bases are TGTGCCAGTAGTATTCGGACTAGCGGGGCGGGGAATGAGCAGTTCTTC.

This rearrangement joins TRBV7-9 to TRBJ2-5, with 14 positions matching TRBD2. The J segment lost 5 bases and the V segment lost 5 bases, leaving 4 bases of the junction unmatched. CDR3 length: 15 amino acids. Germline assignment: CDR1 SEHNR and CDR2 FQNEAQ (reference sequence). This CDR3 is CASSRLAGGPETQYF. The CDR3 DNA reads TGTGCCAGCAGCAGACTAGCGGGGGGGCCGGAGACCCAGTACTTC.

V gene TRBV7-2 combines with J gene TRBJ2-1; 12 bases are a match to TRBD2. Trimming cost V 1 base and J 4 bases; bases outside gene matches: 5. The CDR3 covers 17 residues. Per germline, CDR1 SGHTA and CDR2 FQGNSA. CDR3 sequence reads: CASSLVGLAGGYNEQFF. The CDR3 DNA is TGTGCCAGCAGCTTAGTAGGGCTAGCGGGGGGGTACAATGAGCAGTTCTTC.

This chain links TRBV7-2 with TRBJ2-7, with D possibly being TRBD2 (6 bases). With 5 bases removed from V and 4 bases from J, the gap between germline ends came to 18 bases. The CDR3 consists of 15 residues. Germline loops: CDR1 SGHTA, CDR2 FQGNSA. The CDR3 nucleotides read TGTGCCAGCAGCCCCGTAGCGGTACCATATTACGAGCAGTACTTC. Residues: CASSPVAVPYYEQYF.

The V gene is TRBV28, the J gene TRBJ1-4; 8 bases align to TRBD1. The germline V gene encodes CDR1 MDHEN and CDR2 SYDVKM. The CDR3 has 15 amino acids. V shed 4 bases and J 6 bases; nucleotides not matched to a gene: 7. The CDR3 here is CASSSRTGPDEKLFF. In DNA form, the CDR3 reads TGTGCCAGCAGTTCCCGGACAGGGCCCGATGAAAAACTGTTTTTT.

This clone was picked up a small number of times. The chain is built from TRBV5-1 and TRBJ2-2; TRBD1 might be the D (6 bases). With 0 bases removed from V and 5 bases from J, the gap between germline ends came to 11 bases. The CDR3 consists of 15 residues. Germline V CDR1 and CDR2: SGHRS, YFSETQ. CDR3 sequence (DNA): TGCGCCAGCAGCTTGGCCCGGACAGTGACCGGGGAGCTGTTTTTT. This sequence encodes CASSLARTVTGELFF.

The chain has TRBV19 and TRBJ2-3; D is perhaps TRBD2 (6 bases). The CDR3 is 14 residues long. Germline lookup yields CDR1 LNHDA and CDR2 SQIVND (reference sequence). V lost 7 bases, J lost 9 bases, and 20 bases lay in between. CDR3 sequence reads: CASKGTGPTQTQYF. CDR3 sequence (DNA): TGTGCCAGTAAAGGGACTGGACCGACACAAACGCAGTATTTT.

V is TRBV18 and J is TRBJ2-7, with 7 bases lining up with TRBD1. Looked up from germline, CDR1 is KGHSH and CDR2 is LQKENI. This CDR3 region has 13 residues. V shed 3 bases and J 3 bases; nucleotides not matched to a gene: 2. CDR3 DNA sequence: TGTGCCAGCTCACCCGGGACAGTCTACGAGCAGTACTTC. It specifies CASSPGTVYEQYF.

This chain links TRBV19 with TRBJ2-3, with 9 bases matching TRBD2. Germline V gene sequence: CDR1 LNHDA, CDR2 SQIVND (reference sequence). The CDR3 length is 16 residues. The V and J ends lost 5 bases and 4 bases, in that order; junction bases with no gene match: 10. The CDR3 DNA reads TGTGCCAGTAGTTCGCGCGGGAGGGCATTCCCAGATACGCAGTATTTT. It is translated as CASSSRGRAFPDTQYF.

The chain uses TRBV19 and TRBJ2-7; 10 bases agree with TRBD2. Losses at the gene ends were 6 bases for V and 0 bases for J; bases not matched to a gene: 5. From germline, CDR1 is LNHDA and CDR2 SQIVND (reference sequence). The CDR3 consists of 15 residues. In DNA form, the CDR3 reads TGTGCCAGTAGAGGGGCTAGCGGGAGCTCCTACGAGCAGTACTTC. Translation: CASRGASGSSYEQYF.

V and J are TRBV11-2 and TRBJ2-3; TRBD2 agrees at 9 bases. J gave up 9 bases and V 5 bases, and 9 bases lay outside the gene matches. The CDR3 loop spans 14 amino acids. Germline V gene data show CDR1 as SGHAT and CDR2 as FQNNGV. The CDR3 loop is CASSKAGSGGTQYF. As DNA, the CDR3 is TGTGCCAGCAGCAAAGCGGGTAGCGGGGGAACGCAGTATTTT.

A few counts support this clone. The CDR3: CSVEPPGGTQYF. The CDR3 bases are TGCAGCGTTGAGCCCCCCGGCGGAACCCAGTACTTC. This chain joins TRBV29-1 and TRBJ2-5, with D uncertain. V dropped 3 bases and J dropped 8 bases, with 13 bases sitting between them. CDR3 size: 12 residues. Germline CDR1 SQVTM, CDR2 ANQGSEA.

There are a few counts of this clone. The chain has TRBV7-2 and TRBJ1-2, with D unresolved. The ends were cut back, 1 base at V and 1 base at J, with 10 bases in the middle. Germline V gene sequence: CDR1 SGHTA, CDR2 FQGNSA. The CDR3 has 15 amino acids. The CDR3 spells CASSLVAGVNYGYTF. The CDR3 nucleotides are TGTGCCAGCAGCTTAGTAGCCGGAGTTAACTATGGCTACACCTTC.

The chain links TRBV6-1 to TRBJ1-5; D uncertain. The CDR3 spans 14 residues. Germline V gene data show CDR1 as MNHNS and CDR2 as SASEGT. Trimming left V 2 bases short and J 2 bases short, with 7 bases between. The CDR3 sequence is CASSETGGNQPQHF. The CDR3 DNA is TGTGCCAGCAGTGAAACCGGGGGCAATCAGCCCCAGCATTTT.

This sequence joins TRBV9 and TRBJ1-4; 7 nucleotides line up with TRBD1. The CDR3 spans 15 residues. From germline, CDR1 is SGDLS and CDR2 YYNGEE. J lost 8 bases, V lost 0 bases, and 7 bases had no gene match. In DNA, the CDR3 is TGTGCCAGCAGCGTAGACCCAGGGGGTGGCGAAAAACTGTTTTTT. Translated, it gives CASSVDPGGGEKLFF.

The chain employs TRBV21-1 and TRBJ2-7; TRBD1 was called by the table and not checked on the DNA. TRBV21-1 is deemed a pseudogene. This CDR3 has 17 residues. The CDR3 bases are TGTGCCAGCAGCAAAGGATTTAGGTGGGACAGGTCCTACGAGCAGTACTTC. Residues: CASSKGFRWDRSYEQYF.

J is TRBJ2-5 and V is TRBV2, with no clear D. Trimming shortened V by 3 bases and J by 4 bases, and 6 bases separated the two germline ends. The CDR3 loop spans 12 amino acids. CDR1 is SNHLY, CDR2 FYNNEI, per germline. This CDR3 reads CASSDSSETQYF. Written as DNA, the CDR3 is TGTGCCAGCAGTGACAGTTCAGAGACCCAGTACTTC.

This sequence joins TRBV4-1 and TRBJ1-1, with TRBD1 identical over 7 bases. Germline assignment: CDR1 MGHRA and CDR2 YSYEKL. The trim removed 5 bases at V and 5 bases at J, leaving 11 bases unmatched. The CDR3 consists of 15 residues. CDR3 DNA sequence: TGCGCCAGCAGCTCCCCCGGGACAGTTACAACTGAAGCTTTCTTT. Translating it yields CASSSPGTVTTEAFF.

This chain links TRBV12-3 or TRBV12-4 with TRBJ1-1; the D is unclear. The CDR3 consists of 12 residues. V lost 8 bases and J lost 4, with 11 bases in between. DNA of the CDR3: TGTGCCAGCTCCCGGAGTAGCACTGAAGCTTTCTTT. It yields the protein CASSRSSTEAFF.

The chain has TRBV6-6 and TRBJ2-5, with 9 bases that match TRBD1. Germline values: CDR1 MNHNY, CDR2 SVGAGI (reference sequence). The CDR3 is made up of 15 amino acids. V gave up 4 bases and J gave up 5 bases; unmatched junction bases: 8. The DNA of the CDR3 is TGTGCCAGCAGTTCCTGGACAGGGGCCGGGGAGACCCAGTACTTC. Amino acid sequence: CASSSWTGAGETQYF.

The rearrangement uses TRBV7-7 and TRBJ2-5; a weak D match, TRBD2 (5 bases). V gave up 3 bases and J gave up 2 bases, with 13 bases separating them. Germline V gene data show CDR1 as SSHAT and CDR2 as FNYEAQ (reference sequence). The CDR3 is 15 residues long. Here the CDR3 reads CASSFRAARQETQYF. CDR3 nucleotides: TGTGCCAGCAGCTTTAGAGCGGCACGACAAGAGACCCAGTACTTC.

J is TRBJ2-1 and V is TRBV27, with D possibly TRBD1 on 6 matching bases. Trimming took 4 bases from V and 16 from J, leaving 20 bases between them. The CDR3 spans 13 residues. From germline, CDR1 is MNHEY and CDR2 SMNVEV (reference sequence). The chain's CDR3 is CASSSTGLPIPFF. DNA for the CDR3: TGTGCCAGCAGTTCCACAGGGTTGCCCATCCCCTTCTTC.

The rearrangement uses TRBV5-4 and TRBJ2-2, with D perhaps matching TRBD1 (6 bases). Germline V gene lookup returns CDR1 SGHNT and CDR2 YYREEE (reference sequence). CDR3 length: 14 amino acids. The ends were cut back, 4 bases at V and 5 bases at J, with 12 bases in the middle. The CDR3 DNA sequence: TGTGCCAGCAGCGATGAAGGGGGTACCGGGGAGCTGTTTTTT. It codes for CASSDEGGTGELFF. The variable domain in full, completed from reference TRBV5-4 and TRBJ2-2, reads ETGVTQSPTHLIKTRGQQVTLRCSSQSGHNTVSWYQQALGQGPQFIFQYYREEENGRGNFPPRFSGLQFPNYSSELNVNALELDDSALYLCASSDEGGTGELFFGEGSRLTVL.

The chain couples TRBV11-2 to TRBJ1-4; unclear D gene. This CDR3 spans 14 amino acids. The V end was cut by 3 bases, the J end by 0 bases, with 5 bases between. CDR1 is SGHAT and CDR2 is FQNNGV in the germline V gene. In DNA, the CDR3 is TGTGCCAGCAGCTTCGCAGCAACTAATGAAAAACTGTTTTTT. This translates into CASSFAATNEKLFF.

This rearrangement joins TRBV7-2 to TRBJ2-1, with 8 bases lining up with TRBD2. V lost 3 bases, J lost 7 bases, and 11 bases stayed unmatched. The CDR3 spans 16 residues. Germline V gene lookup returns CDR1 SGHTA and CDR2 FQGNSA. The CDR3 bases are TGTGCCAGCAGCTTGGAGGGCACTAGCGGAAGGAATGAGCAGTTCTTC. Protein sequence: CASSLEGTSGRNEQFF.